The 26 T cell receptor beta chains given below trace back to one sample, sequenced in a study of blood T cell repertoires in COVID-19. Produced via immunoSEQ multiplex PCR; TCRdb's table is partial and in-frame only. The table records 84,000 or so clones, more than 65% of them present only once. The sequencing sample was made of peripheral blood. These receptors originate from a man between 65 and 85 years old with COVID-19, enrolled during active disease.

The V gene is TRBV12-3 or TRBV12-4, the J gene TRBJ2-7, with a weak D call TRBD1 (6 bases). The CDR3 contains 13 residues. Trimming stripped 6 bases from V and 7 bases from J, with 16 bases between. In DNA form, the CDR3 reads TGTGCCAGCAGACCCACAGGGATGCGGGAGCAGTACTTC. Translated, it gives CASRPTGMREQYF.

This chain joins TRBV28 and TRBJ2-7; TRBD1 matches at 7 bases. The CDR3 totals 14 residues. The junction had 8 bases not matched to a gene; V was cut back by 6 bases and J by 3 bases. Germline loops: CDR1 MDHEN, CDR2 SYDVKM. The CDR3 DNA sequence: TGTGCCAGCAGAACGGACAGGTCTCTCTACGAGCAGTACTTC. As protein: CASRTDRSLYEQYF.

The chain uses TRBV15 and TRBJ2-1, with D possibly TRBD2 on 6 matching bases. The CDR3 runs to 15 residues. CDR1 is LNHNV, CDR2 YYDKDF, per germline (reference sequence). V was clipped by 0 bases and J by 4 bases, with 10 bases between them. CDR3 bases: TGTGCCACCAGCAGAGATGGGGGGAGATACAATGAGCAGTTCTTC. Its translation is CATSRDGGRYNEQFF. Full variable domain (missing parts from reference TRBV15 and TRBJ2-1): DAMVIQNPRYQVTQFGKPVTLSCSQTLNHNVMYWYQQKSSQAPKLLFHYYDKDFNNEADTPDNFQSRRPNTSFCFLDIRSPGLGDTAMYLCATSRDGGRYNEQFFGPGTRLTVL.

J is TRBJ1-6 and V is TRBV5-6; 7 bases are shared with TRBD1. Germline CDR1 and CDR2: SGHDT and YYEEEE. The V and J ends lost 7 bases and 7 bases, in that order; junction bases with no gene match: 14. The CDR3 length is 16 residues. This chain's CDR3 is CASSRLGTAGNSPLHF. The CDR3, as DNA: TGTGCCAGCTCTCGTTTGGGGACAGCAGGAAATTCACCCCTCCACTTT.

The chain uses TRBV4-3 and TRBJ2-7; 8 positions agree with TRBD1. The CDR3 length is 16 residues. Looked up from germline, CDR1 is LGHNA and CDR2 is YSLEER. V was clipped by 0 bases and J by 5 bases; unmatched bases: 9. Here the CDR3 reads CASSQERNRGIDEQYF. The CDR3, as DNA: TGCGCCAGCAGCCAAGAAAGGAACAGGGGGATTGACGAGCAGTACTTC.

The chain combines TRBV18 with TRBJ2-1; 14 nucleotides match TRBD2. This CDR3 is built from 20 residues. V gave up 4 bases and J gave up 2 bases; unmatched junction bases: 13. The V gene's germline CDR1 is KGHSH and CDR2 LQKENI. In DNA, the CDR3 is TGTGCCAGCTCACAACTCGGACTAGCGGGGGGATTGGGGACCTACAATGAGCAGTTCTTC. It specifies CASSQLGLAGGLGTYNEQFF.

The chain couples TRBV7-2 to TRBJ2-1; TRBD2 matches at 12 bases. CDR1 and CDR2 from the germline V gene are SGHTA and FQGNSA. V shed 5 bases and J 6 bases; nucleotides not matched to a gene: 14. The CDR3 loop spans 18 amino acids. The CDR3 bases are TGTGCCAGCAGCCCCAGAAGGACTAGCGGGAAGGAAGGCAATGAGCAGTTCTTC. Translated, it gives CASSPRRTSGKEGNEQFF. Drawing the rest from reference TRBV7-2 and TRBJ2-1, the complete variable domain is GAGVSQSPSNKVTEKGKDVELRCDPISGHTALYWYRQSLGQGLEFLIYFQGNSAPDKSGLPSDRFSAERTGGSVSTLTIQRTQQEDSAVYLCASSPRRTSGKEGNEQFFGPGTRLTVL.

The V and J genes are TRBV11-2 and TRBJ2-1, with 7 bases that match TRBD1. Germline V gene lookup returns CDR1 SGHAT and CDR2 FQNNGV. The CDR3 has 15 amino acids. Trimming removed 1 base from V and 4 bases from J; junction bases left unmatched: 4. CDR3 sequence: CASSLGGQDYNEQFF. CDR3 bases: TGTGCCAGCAGCTTAGGTGGACAGGATTACAATGAGCAGTTCTTC.

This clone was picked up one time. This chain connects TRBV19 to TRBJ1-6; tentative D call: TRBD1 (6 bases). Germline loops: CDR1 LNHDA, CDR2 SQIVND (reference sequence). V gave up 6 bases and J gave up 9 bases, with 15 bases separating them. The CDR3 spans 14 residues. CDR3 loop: CASRGAGVGSPLHF. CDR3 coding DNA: TGTGCCAGTAGAGGGGCAGGGGTAGGTTCACCCCTCCACTTT. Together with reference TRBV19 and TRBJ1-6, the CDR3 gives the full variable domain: DGGITQSPKYLFRKEGQNVTLSCEQNLNHDAMYWYRQDPGQGLRLIYYSQIVNDFQKGDIAEGYSVSREKKESFPLTVTSAQKNPTAFYLCASRGAGVGSPLHFGNGTRLTVT.

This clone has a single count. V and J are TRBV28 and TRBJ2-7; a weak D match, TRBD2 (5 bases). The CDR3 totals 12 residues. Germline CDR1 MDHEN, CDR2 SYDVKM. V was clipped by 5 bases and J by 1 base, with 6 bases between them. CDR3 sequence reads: CASSRTSYEQYF. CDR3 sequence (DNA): TGTGCCAGCAGTCGGACTTCCTACGAGCAGTACTTC.

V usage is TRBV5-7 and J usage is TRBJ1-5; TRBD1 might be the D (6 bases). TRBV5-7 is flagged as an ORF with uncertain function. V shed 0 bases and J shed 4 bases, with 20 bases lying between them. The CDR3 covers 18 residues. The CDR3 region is CASSLAEGRGFRNQPQHF. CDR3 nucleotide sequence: TGTGCCAGCAGCTTGGCTGAGGGCAGGGGTTTCCGTAATCAGCCCCAGCATTTT.

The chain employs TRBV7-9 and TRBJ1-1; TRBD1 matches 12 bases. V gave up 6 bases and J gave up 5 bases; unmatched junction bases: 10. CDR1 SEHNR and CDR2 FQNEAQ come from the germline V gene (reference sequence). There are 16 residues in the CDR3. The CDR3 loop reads CASRRGQGAGLTEAFF. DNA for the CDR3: TGTGCCAGCAGAAGGGGACAGGGGGCTGGTTTAACTGAAGCTTTCTTT. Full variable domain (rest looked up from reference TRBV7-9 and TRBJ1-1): DTGVSQNPRHKITKRGQNVTFRCDPISEHNRLYWYRQTLGQGPEFLTYFQNEAQLEKSRLLSDRFSAERPKGSFSTLEIQRTEQGDSAMYLCASRRGQGAGLTEAFFGQGTRLTVV.

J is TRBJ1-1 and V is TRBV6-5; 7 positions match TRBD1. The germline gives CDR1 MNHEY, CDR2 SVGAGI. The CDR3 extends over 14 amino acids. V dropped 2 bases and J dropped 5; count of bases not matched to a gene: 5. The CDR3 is CASSYRKQGTEAFF. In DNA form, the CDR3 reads TGTGCCAGCAGTTACCGTAAACAGGGGACTGAAGCTTTCTTT.

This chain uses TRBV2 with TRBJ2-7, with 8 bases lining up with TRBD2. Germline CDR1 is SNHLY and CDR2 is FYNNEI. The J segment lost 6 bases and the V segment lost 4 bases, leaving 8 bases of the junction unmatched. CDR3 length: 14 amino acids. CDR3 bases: TGTGCCAGCAGTGGGGGGGGACTAGAGGGCGAGCAGTACTTC. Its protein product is CASSGGGLEGEQYF.

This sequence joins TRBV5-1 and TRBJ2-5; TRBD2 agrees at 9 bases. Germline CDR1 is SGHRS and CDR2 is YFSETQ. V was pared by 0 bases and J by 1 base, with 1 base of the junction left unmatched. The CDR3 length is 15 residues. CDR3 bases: TGCGCCAGCAGCTTGGTAGCGGGGGCCCAAGAGACCCAGTACTTC. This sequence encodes CASSLVAGAQETQYF.

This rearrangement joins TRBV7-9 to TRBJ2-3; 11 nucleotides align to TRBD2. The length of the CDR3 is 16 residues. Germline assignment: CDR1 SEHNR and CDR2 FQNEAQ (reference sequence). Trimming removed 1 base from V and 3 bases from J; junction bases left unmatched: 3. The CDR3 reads CASSLGGLAETDTQYF. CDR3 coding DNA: TGTGCCAGCAGCTTAGGGGGACTAGCGGAAACAGATACGCAGTATTTT.

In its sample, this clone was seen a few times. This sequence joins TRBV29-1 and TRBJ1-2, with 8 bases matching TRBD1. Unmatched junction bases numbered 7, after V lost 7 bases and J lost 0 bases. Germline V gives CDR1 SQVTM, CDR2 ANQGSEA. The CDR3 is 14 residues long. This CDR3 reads CSAPRTGSNYGYTF. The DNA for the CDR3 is TGCAGCGCCCCACGGACAGGGTCTAACTATGGCTACACCTTC. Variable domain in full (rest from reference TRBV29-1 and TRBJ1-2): SAVISQKPSRDICQRGTSLTIQCQVDSQVTMMFWYRQQPGQSLTLIATANQGSEATYESGFVIDKFPISRPNLTFSTLTVSNMSPEDSSIYLCSAPRTGSNYGYTFGSGTRLTVV.

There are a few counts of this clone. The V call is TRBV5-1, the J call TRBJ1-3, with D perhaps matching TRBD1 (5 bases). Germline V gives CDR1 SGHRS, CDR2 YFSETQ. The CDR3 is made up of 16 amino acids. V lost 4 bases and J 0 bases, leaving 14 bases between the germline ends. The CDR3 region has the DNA TGCGCCAGCAGCCTTGGCGACAGAGCCTCTGGAAACACCATATATTTT. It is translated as CASSLGDRASGNTIYF.

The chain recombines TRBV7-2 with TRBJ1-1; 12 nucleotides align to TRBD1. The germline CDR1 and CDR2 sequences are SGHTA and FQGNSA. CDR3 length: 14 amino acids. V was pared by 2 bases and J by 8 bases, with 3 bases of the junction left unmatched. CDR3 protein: CASSLRDRGQEAFF. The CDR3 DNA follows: TGTGCCAGCAGCTTACGGGACAGGGGGCAGGAAGCTTTCTTT.

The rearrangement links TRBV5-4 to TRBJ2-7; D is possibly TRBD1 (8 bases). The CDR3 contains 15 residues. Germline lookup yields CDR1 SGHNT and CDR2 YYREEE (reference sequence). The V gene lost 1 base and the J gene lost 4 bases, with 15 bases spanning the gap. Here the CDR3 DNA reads TGTGCCAGCAGCTTGCGGGGAGGGACAGGTTACGAGCAGTACTTC. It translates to CASSLRGGTGYEQYF. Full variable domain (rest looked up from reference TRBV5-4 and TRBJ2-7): ETGVTQSPTHLIKTRGQQVTLRCSSQSGHNTVSWYQQALGQGPQFIFQYYREEENGRGNFPPRFSGLQFPNYSSELNVNALELDDSALYLCASSLRGGTGYEQYFGPGTRLTVT.

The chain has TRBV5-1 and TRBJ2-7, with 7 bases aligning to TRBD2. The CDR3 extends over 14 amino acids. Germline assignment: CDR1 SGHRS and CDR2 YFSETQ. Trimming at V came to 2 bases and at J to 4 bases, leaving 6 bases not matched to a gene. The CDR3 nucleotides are TGCGCCAGCAGCTTCGGGGGGAGCATGTACGAGCAGTACTTC. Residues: CASSFGGSMYEQYF.

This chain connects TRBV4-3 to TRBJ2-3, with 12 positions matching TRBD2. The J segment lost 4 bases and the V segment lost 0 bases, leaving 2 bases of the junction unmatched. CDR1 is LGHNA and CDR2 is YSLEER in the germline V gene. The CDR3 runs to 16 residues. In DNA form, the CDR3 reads TGCGCCAGCAGCCAAGATCTAGCGGGAGGGCCAGATACGCAGTATTTT. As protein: CASSQDLAGGPDTQYF.

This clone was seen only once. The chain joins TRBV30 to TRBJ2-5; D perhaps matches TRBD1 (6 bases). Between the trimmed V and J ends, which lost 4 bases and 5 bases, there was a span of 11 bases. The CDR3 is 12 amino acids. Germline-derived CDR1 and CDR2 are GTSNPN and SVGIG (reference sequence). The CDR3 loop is CAWTGAGETQYF. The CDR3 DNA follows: TGTGCCTGGACAGGGGCAGGGGAGACCCAGTACTTC.

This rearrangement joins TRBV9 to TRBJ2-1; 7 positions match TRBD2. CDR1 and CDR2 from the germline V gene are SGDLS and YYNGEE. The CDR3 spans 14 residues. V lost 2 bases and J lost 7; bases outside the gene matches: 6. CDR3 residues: CASSVGGSRNEQFF. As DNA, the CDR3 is TGTGCCAGCAGCGTCGGGGGGAGTCGGAATGAGCAGTTCTTC.

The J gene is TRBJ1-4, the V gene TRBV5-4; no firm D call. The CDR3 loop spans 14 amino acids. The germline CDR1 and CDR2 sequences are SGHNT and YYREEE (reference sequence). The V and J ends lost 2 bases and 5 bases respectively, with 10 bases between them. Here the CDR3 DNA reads TGTGCCAGCAGCTTCGAGGGAATCAATGAAAAACTGTTTTTT. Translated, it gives CASSFEGINEKLFF.

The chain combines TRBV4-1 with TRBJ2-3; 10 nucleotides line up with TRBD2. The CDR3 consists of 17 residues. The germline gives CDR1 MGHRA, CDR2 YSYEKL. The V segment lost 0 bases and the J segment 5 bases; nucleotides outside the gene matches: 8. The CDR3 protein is CASSQEGSGGARDTQYF. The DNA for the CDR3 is TGCGCCAGCAGCCAAGAGGGGAGCGGGGGGGCGAGAGATACGCAGTATTTT.